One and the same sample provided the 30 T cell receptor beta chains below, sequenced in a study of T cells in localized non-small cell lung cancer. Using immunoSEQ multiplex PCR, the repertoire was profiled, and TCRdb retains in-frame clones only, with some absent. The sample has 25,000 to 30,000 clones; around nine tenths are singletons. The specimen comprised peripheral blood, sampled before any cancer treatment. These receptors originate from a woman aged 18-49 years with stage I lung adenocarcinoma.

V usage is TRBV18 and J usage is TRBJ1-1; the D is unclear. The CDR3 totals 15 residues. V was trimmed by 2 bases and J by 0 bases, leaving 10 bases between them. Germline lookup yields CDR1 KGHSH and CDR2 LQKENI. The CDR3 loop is CASSPMEWVNTEAFF. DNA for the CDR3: TGTGCCAGCTCACCAATGGAATGGGTGAACACTGAAGCTTTCTTT.

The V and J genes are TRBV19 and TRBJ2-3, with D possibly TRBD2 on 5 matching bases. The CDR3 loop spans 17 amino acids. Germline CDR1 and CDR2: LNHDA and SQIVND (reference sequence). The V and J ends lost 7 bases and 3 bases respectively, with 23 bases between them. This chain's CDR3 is CASTFLYREPRTDTQYF. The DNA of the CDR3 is TGTGCCAGTACCTTTCTTTATAGGGAGCCCCGGACAGATACGCAGTATTTT.

In DNA form, the CDR3 reads TGTGCCAGCAGCCCCCTTGGGAACTATGGCTACACCTTC. It is translated as CASSPLGNYGYTF. This chain uses TRBV14 with TRBJ1-2; D ambiguous. Germline V gene sequence: CDR1 SGHDN, CDR2 FVKESK. Trimming took 4 bases from V and 2 from J, leaving 8 bases between them. This CDR3 comprises 13 residues. Supplemented by reference TRBV14 and TRBJ1-2, the full variable domain reads EAGVTQFPSHSVIEKGQTVTLRCDPISGHDNLYWYRRVMGKEIKFLLHFVKESKQDESGMPNNRFLAERTGGTYSTLKVQPAELEDSGVYFCASSPLGNYGYTFGSGTRLTVV.

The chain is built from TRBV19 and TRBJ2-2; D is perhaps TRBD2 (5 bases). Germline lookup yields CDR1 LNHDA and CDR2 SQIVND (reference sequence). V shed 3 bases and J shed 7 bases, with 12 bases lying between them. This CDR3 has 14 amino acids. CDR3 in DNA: TGTGCCAGTAGTATCTTGATTCGGGGCGGGGAGCTGTTTTTT. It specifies CASSILIRGGELFF.

DNA for the CDR3: TGTGCCAGCAGCCCACTCCCGACCTACGAGCAGTACTTC. It translates to CASSPLPTYEQYF. The chain joins TRBV7-2 to TRBJ2-7; D unresolved. The CDR3 has 13 residues. Germline V lookup: CDR1 SGHTA, CDR2 FQGNSA. Trimming pared 5 bases from V and 2 bases from J, leaving 10 bases between.

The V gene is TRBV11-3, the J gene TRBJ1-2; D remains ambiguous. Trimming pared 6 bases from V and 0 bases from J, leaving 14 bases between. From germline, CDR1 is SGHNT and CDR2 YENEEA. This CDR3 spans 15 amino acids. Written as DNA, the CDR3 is TGTGCCAGCAGACGACAAAAAGGAACTAACTATGGCTACACCTTC. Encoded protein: CASRRQKGTNYGYTF.

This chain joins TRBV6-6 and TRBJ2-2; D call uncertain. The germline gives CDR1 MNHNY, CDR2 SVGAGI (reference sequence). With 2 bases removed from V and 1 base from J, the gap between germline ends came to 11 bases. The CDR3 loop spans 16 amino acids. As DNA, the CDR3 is TGTGCCAGCAGTTACCCTAGACGGTTGAACACCGGGGAGCTGTTTTTT. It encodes CASSYPRRLNTGELFF.

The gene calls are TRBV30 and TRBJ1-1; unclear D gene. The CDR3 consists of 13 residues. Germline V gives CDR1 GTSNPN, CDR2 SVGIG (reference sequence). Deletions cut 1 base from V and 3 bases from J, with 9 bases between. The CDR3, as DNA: TGTGCCTGGAGTGAAGCCGGTCACACTGAAGCTTTCTTT. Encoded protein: CAWSEAGHTEAFF.

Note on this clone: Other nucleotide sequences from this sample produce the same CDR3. In nucleotides, the CDR3 is TGTGCCAGCAGCCCTGGTACCGAAGCTTTCTTT. Protein product: CASSPGTEAFF. This rearrangement joins TRBV7-9 to TRBJ1-1; D remains ambiguous. Germline CDR1 SEHNR, CDR2 FQNEAQ (reference sequence). The CDR3 runs 11 residues. V dropped 5 bases and J dropped 8 bases, with 9 bases sitting between them.

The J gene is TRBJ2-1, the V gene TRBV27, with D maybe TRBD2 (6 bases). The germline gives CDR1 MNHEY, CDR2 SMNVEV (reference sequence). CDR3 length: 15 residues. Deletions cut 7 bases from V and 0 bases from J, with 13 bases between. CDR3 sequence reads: CASTPGESSYNEQFF. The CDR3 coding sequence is TGTGCCAGCACCCCGGGGGAGAGCTCCTACAATGAGCAGTTCTTC.

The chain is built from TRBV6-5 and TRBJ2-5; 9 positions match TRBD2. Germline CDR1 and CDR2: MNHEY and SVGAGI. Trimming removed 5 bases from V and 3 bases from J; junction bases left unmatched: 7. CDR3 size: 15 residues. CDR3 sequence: CASSRIQREEETQYF. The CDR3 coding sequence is TGTGCCAGCAGTCGCATCCAGCGGGAGGAAGAGACCCAGTACTTC.

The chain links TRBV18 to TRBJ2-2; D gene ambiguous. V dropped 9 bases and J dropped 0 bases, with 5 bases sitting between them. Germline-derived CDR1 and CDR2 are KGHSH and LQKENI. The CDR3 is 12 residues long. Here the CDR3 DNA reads TGTGCCAGTACAGCGAACACCGGGGAGCTGTTTTTT. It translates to CASTANTGELFF. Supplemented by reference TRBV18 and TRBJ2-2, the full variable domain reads NAGVMQNPRHLVRRRGQEARLRCSPMKGHSHVYWYRQLPEEGLKFMVYLQKENIIDESGMPKERFSAEFPKEGPSILRIQQVVRGDSAAYFCASTANTGELFFGEGSRLTVL.

This CDR3 is CASASRGFAEAFF. CDR3 DNA sequence: TGTGCCAGCGCCTCTAGGGGGTTCGCTGAAGCTTTCTTT. This rearrangement joins TRBV27 to TRBJ1-1, with D possibly TRBD1 on 6 matching bases. CDR3 length: 13 residues. Trimming stripped 8 bases from V and 6 bases from J, with 16 bases between. Germline V gene data show CDR1 as MNHEY and CDR2 as SMNVEV (reference sequence).

CDR3 DNA: TGTGCCAGCAGCCCCCTTGAGCTCACCTACGAGCAGTACTTC. This codes for CASSPLELTYEQYF. The chain couples TRBV7-8 to TRBJ2-7; D unclear. This CDR3 is 14 amino acids long. CDR1 and CDR2 (germline): SGHVS, FQNEAQ. V lost 5 bases, J lost 2 bases, and 13 bases lay in between.

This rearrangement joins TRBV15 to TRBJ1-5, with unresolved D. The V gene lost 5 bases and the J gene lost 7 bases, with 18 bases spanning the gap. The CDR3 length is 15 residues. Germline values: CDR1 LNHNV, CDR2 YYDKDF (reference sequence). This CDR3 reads CATSPQGGFWQPQHF. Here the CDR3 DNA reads TGTGCCACCAGCCCCCAAGGAGGGTTTTGGCAGCCCCAGCATTTT.

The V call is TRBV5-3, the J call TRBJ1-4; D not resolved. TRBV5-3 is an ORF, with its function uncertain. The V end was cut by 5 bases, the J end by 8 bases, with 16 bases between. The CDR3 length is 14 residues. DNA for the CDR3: TGTGCCAGAAGAGGTGCACCCCGAGGCGAAAAACTGTTTTTT. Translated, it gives CARRGAPRGEKLFF.

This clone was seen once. CDR3 sequence (DNA): TGTCCCCCCCGGGCCTACGAGCAGTACTTC. This gives the protein CPPRAYEQYF. The J gene is TRBJ2-7, the V gene TRBV6-5; D ambiguous. Germline CDR1 reads MNHEY; CDR2 reads SVGAGI. The length of the CDR3 is 10 residues.

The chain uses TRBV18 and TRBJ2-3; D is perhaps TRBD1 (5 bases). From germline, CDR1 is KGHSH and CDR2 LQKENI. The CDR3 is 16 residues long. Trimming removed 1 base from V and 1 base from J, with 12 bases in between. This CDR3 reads CASSPLNRPGTDTQYF. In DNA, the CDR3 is TGTGCCAGCTCACCACTCAACAGGCCTGGCACAGATACGCAGTATTTT.

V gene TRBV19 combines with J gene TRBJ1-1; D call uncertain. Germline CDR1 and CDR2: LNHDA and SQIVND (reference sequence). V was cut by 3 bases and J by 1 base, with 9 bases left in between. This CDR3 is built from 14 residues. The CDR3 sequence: CASSIAQWNTEAFF. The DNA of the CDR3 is TGTGCCAGTAGTATCGCACAGTGGAACACTGAAGCTTTCTTT.

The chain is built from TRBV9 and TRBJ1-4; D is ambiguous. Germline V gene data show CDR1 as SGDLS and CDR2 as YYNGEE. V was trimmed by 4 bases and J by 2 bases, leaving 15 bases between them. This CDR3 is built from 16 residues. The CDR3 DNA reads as TGTGCCAGCAGCCCCCGGGAGGGTTTTACTAATGAAAAACTGTTTTTT. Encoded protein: CASSPREGFTNEKLFF.

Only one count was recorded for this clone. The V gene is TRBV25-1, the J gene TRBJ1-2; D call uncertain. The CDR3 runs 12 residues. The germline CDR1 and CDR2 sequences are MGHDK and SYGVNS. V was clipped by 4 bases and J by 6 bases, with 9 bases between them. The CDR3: CASSAGVDGYTF. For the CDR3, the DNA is TGTGCCAGCAGTGCTGGGGTGGATGGCTACACCTTC.

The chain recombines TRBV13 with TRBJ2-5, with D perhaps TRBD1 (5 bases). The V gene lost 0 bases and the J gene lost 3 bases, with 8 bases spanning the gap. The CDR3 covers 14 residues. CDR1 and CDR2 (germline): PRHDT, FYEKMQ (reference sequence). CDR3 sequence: CASSLGTGEETQYF. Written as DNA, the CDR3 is TGTGCCAGCAGCTTAGGCACAGGAGAAGAGACCCAGTACTTC.

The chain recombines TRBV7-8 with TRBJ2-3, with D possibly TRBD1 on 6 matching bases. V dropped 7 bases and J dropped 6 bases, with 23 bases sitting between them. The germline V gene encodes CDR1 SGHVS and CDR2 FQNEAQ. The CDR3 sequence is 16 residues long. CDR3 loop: CASTNVSVQGRDTQYF. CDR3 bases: TGTGCCAGCACCAACGTCAGTGTACAGGGAAGGGATACGCAGTATTTT.

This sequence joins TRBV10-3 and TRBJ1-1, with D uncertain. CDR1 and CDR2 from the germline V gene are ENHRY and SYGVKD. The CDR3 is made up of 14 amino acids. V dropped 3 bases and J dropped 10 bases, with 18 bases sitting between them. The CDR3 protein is CAISEGPAPEGAFF. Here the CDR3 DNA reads TGTGCCATCAGTGAAGGGCCGGCTCCCGAGGGAGCTTTCTTT.

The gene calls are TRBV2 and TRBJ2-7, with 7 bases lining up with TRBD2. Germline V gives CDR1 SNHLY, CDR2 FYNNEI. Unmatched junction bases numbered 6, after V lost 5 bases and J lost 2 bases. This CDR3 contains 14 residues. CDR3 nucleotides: TGTGCCAGCAGTTTAGCGGGTAGCGCCTACGAGCAGTACTTC. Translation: CASSLAGSAYEQYF.

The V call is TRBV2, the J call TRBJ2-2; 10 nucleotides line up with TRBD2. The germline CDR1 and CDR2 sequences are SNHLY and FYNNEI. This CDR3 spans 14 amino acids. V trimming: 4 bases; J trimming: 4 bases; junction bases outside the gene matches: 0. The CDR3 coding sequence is TGTGCCAGCAGTGGACTAGCGGGCACCGGGGAGCTGTTTTTT. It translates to CASSGLAGTGELFF.

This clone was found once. The DNA for the CDR3 is TGTGCCAGCAGCTCACGCGTAGTAACCGGGGAGCTGTTTTTT. This gives the protein CASSSRVVTGELFF. The chain uses TRBV11-2 and TRBJ2-2; D uncertain. The CDR3 sequence is 14 residues long. CDR1 is SGHAT and CDR2 is FQNNGV in the germline V gene. V was cut by 4 bases and J by 5 bases, with 11 bases left in between.

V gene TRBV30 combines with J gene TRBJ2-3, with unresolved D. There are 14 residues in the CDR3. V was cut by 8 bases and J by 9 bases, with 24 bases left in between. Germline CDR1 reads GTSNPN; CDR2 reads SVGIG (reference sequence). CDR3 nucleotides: TGTGCCACCTCTGGACGCCCTTTAGTCCTAACGCAGTATTTT. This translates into CATSGRPLVLTQYF.

The chain's CDR3 is CASSPIGDSSSGNTIYF. The CDR3, as DNA: TGTGCCAGCTCACCGATAGGGGACTCAAGCTCTGGAAACACCATATATTTT. The chain has TRBV18 and TRBJ1-3, with D perhaps matching TRBD1 (5 bases). This CDR3 region has 17 residues. V was pared by 3 bases and J by 0 bases, with 15 bases between. Germline CDR1 and CDR2: KGHSH and LQKENI.

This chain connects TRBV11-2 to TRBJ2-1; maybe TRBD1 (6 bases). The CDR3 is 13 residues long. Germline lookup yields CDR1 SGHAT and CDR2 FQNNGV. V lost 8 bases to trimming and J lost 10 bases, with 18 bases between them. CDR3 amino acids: CASGGGQFVEQFF. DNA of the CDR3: TGTGCCAGCGGTGGAGGACAGTTCGTGGAGCAGTTCTTC.